A few counts support the clone carrying this T cell receptor beta chain. Antigen unknown. Since all of the isolated RNA was reverse transcribed, expressed TCRB transcripts were what got sequenced. The data were produced by immunoSEQ multiplex PCR, yet TCRdb's version contains in-frame clones alone and is incomplete. The top ten hold around 0.022% of the sample, which has about 740,000 clones, 10% to 15% seen once. This record comes from a study of beta chain features in type 1 diabetes. Findings and caveats of the study: The analysis here could not establish whether HLA type shapes TCRB rearrangement. It was possible that PCR favored shorter templates, equally so in patients and controls. Within each of all four CD4+ subsets, Type 1 diabetes patients had TCRB CDR3s that were moderately but significantly shorter.

Researchers reported sorting CD4+ naive, central memory, regulatory and stem cell-like memory cells via CD45RO/CCR7/CD25/CD127/CD95/CD27. The specimen was naive CD4+ T cells from blood. This sequence originates from a man between 18 and 35 years old with type 1 diabetes.

This chain's CDR3 is CASSEKVHGYTF. DNA of the CDR3: TGCGCCAGCAGTGAGAAGGTTCACGGCTACACCTTC. The chain carries TRBV10-2 and TRBJ1-2; D is unclear. Trimming stripped 2 bases from V and 8 bases from J, with 9 bases between. CDR3 size: 12 residues. The germline V gene encodes CDR1 WSHSY and CDR2 SAAADI.